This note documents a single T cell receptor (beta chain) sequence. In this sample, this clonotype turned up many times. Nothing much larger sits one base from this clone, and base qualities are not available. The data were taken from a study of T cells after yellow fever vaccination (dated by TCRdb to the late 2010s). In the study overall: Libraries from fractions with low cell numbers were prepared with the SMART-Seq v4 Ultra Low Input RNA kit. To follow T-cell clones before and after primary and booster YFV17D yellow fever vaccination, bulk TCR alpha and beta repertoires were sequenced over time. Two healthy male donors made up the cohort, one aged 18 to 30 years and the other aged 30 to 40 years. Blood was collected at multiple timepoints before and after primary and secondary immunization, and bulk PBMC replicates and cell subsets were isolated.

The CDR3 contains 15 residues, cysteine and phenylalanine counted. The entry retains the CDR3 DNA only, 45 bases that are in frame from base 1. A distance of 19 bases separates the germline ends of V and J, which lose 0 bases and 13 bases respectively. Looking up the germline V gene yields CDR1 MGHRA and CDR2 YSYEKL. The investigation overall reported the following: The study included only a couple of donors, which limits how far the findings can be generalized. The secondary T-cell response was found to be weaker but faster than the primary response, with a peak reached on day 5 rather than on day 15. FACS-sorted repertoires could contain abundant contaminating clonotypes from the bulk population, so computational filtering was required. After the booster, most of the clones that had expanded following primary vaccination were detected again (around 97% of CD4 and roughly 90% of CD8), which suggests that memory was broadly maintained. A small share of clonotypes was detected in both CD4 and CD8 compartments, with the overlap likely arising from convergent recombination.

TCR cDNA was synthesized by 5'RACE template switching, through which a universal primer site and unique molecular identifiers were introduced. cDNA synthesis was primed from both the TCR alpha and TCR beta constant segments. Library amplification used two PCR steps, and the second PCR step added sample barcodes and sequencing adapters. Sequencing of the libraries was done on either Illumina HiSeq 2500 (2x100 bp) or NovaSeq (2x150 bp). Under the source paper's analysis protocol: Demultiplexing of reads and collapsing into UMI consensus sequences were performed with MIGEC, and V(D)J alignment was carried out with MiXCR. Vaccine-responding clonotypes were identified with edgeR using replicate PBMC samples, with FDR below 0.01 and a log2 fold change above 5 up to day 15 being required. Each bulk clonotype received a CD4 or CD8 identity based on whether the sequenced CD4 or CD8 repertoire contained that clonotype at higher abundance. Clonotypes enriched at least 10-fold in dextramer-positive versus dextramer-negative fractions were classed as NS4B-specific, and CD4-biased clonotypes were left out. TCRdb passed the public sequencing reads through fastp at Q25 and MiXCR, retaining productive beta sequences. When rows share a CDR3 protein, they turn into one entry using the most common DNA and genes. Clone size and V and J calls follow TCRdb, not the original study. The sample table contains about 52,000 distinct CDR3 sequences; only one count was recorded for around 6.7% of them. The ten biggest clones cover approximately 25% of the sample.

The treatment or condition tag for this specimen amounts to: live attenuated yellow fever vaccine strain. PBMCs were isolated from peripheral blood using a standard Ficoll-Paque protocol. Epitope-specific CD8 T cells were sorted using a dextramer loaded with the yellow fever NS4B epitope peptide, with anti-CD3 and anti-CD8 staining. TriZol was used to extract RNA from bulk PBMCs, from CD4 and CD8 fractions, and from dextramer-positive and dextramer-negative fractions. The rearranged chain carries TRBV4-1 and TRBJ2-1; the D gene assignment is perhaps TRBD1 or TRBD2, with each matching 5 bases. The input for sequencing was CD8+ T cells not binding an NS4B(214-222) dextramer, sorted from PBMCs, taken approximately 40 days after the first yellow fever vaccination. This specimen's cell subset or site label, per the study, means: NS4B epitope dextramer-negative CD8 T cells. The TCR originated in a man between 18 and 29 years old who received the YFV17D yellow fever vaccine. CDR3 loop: CASSQDRGAVRSQFF. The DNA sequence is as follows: TGCGCCAGCAGCCAAGATCGAGGGGCGGTGAGGTCCCAGTTCTTC.